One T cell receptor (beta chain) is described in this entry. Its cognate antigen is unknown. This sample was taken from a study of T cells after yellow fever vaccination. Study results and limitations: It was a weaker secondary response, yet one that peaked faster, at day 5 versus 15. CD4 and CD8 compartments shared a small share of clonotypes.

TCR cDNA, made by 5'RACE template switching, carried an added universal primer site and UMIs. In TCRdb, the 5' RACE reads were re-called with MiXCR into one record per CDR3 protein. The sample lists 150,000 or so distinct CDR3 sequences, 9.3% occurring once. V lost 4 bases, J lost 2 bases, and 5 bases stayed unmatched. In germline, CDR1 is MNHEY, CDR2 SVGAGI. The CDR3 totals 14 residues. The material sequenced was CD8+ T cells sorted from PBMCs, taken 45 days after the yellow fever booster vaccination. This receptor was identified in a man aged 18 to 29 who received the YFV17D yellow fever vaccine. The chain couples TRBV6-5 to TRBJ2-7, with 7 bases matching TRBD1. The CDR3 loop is CASSFGQATYEQYF. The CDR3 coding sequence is TGTGCCAGCAGTTTCGGACAGGCGACCTACGAGCAGTACTTC.